Each of the 31 T cell receptor beta chains below was sequenced from the same sample in a study of T cells after yellow fever vaccination. Using its own MiXCR run on the 5' RACE reads, TCRdb lists one record per CDR3 protein. The table lists over 120,000 distinct CDR3 sequences, 6.6% of them singletons. The sample in question was CD4+ T cells sorted from PBMCs, obtained 10 days after the yellow fever booster vaccination. These receptors were obtained from a man aged 25-45 years who received the YFV17D yellow fever vaccine.

A remark on this clonotype: Possible read error: a much larger clone is one base away. This chain connects TRBV20-1 to TRBJ2-2, with D perhaps matching TRBD2 (5 bases). Germline CDR1 reads DFQATT; CDR2 reads SNEGSKA (reference sequence). Trimming removed 5 bases from V and 6 bases from J, with 16 bases in between. The CDR3 extends over 14 amino acids. CDR3 in DNA: TGCAGTGCTCGCCTAGCCCCTAACGCCGGGGAGCTGTTTTTT. It translates to CSARLAPNAGELFF.

This clonotype came up many times. CDR3 nucleotides: TGTGCCAGCAGTTCCAACAGTCGAAACACCATATATTTT. Its protein product is CASSSNSRNTIYF. The chain links TRBV12-3 or TRBV12-4 to TRBJ1-3, with D unclear. Trimming shortened V by 4 bases and J by 5 bases, and 9 bases separated the two germline ends. The CDR3 has 13 residues.

This clonotype was detected ten times or more. This sequence joins TRBV3-1 and TRBJ1-1; a possible D gene is TRBD1 (5 bases). The germline gives CDR1 LGHDT, CDR2 YNNKEL (reference sequence). The CDR3 has 17 amino acids. V lost 0 bases and J 0 bases, leaving 14 bases between the germline ends. CDR3 protein: CASSQERGSQLNTEAFF. The CDR3 coding sequence is TGTGCCAGCAGCCAAGAACGGGGGAGCCAGTTGAACACTGAAGCTTTCTTT.

This clonotype was seen many times. The chain couples TRBV20-1 to TRBJ1-3, with TRBD1 matching over 7 bases. The germline CDR1 and CDR2 sequences are DFQATT and SNEGSKA (reference sequence). Trimming at V came to 6 bases and at J to 0 bases, leaving 14 bases not matched to a gene. This CDR3 has 17 residues. The CDR3 region is CSARLPTGTYSGNTIYF. DNA of the CDR3: TGCAGTGCCCGACTTCCGACAGGGACCTACTCTGGAAACACCATATATTTT.

This clonotype was seen ten or more times. The junction departs from germline at one end; a sequencing error may be responsible. The gene calls are TRBV9 and TRBJ2-7; D might be TRBD1 (8 bases). The CDR3 totals 15 residues. CDR1 and CDR2 from the germline V gene are SGDLS and YYNGEE. Here the CDR3 reads CARSVRGDRHYEQYF. CDR3 DNA sequence: TGTGCCAGAAGCGTTCGGGGGGACAGGCACTACGAGCAGTACTTC.

This clonotype was picked up a small number of times. The chain joins TRBV20-1 to TRBJ2-3; weak D call: TRBD2 (7 bases). V was shortened by 3 bases and J by 6 bases, with 28 bases between the two germline ends. The CDR3 is made up of 18 amino acids. CDR1 DFQATT and CDR2 SNEGSKA come from the germline V gene (reference sequence). CDR3 coding DNA: TGCAGTGCTAGGAAGTCGAAGGGGGGGGCCTTTAAAGGGGATACGCAGTATTTT. This encodes CSARKSKGGAFKGDTQYF.

This clonotype has a count of ten or more. This chain connects TRBV12-3 or TRBV12-4 to TRBJ2-2; the D gene is possibly TRBD1 (6 bases). The CDR3 length is 12 residues. V lost 7 bases and J lost 5, with 8 bases in between. The chain's CDR3 is CASTQGTGELFF. CDR3 nucleotides: TGTGCCAGCACCCAGGGGACCGGGGAGCTGTTTTTT.

This clonotype was seen ten or more times. The chain couples TRBV3-1 to TRBJ2-1, with D perhaps being TRBD1 or TRBD2 (5 bases each). V shed 4 bases and J shed 8 bases, with 18 bases lying between them. Germline V gene sequence: CDR1 LGHDT, CDR2 YNNKEL (reference sequence). The CDR3 is 15 residues long. CDR3 bases: TGTGCCAGCAGCCGACCGGGACCCAGGCGAGATGAGCAGTTCTTC. Translation: CASSRPGPRRDEQFF.

This clonotype was observed many times. This chain uses TRBV20-1 with TRBJ2-1, with no clear D. This CDR3 contains 13 residues. The V and J ends lost 3 bases and 5 bases respectively, with 11 bases between them. The germline CDR1 and CDR2 sequences are DFQATT and SNEGSKA (reference sequence). The CDR3 DNA follows: TGCAGTGCTAGTTCGACCAAAAACAATGAGCAGTTCTTC. Protein sequence: CSASSTKNNEQFF.

This clonotype was counted many times. The CDR3 is CASTPPGALPTGELFF. The CDR3 DNA reads TGTGCCAGCACTCCCCCCGGGGCTTTACCCACCGGGGAGCTGTTTTTT. J is TRBJ2-2 and V is TRBV12-3 or TRBV12-4; D is perhaps TRBD1 or TRBD2 (5 bases each). The CDR3 spans 16 residues. The ends were cut back, 7 bases at V and 4 bases at J, with 19 bases in the middle.

V is TRBV11-3 and J is TRBJ2-1, with unresolved D. The CDR3 extends over 16 amino acids. V lost 1 base to trimming and J lost 0 bases, with 10 bases between them. Germline CDR1 is SGHNT and CDR2 is YENEEA. CDR3 DNA sequence: TGTGCCAGCAGCTTAGGGCCCCCGGGCTCCTACAATGAGCAGTTCTTC. Its translation is CASSLGPPGSYNEQFF.

The rearrangement links TRBV12-3 or TRBV12-4 to TRBJ2-3; 15 bases align to TRBD2. The junction had 6 bases not matched to a gene; V was cut back by 5 bases and J by 3 bases. This CDR3 region has 17 residues. The CDR3 coding sequence is TGTGCCAGCAGTACATGGACTAGCGGGAGGGTTACAGATACGCAGTATTTT. Protein product: CASSTWTSGRVTDTQYF.

This clonotype was detected ten times or more. The rearrangement uses TRBV20-1 and TRBJ2-7, with TRBD2 matching 12 bases. This CDR3 region has 16 residues. CDR1 is DFQATT, CDR2 SNEGSKA, per germline (reference sequence). Trimming at V came to 1 base and at J to 0 bases, leaving 4 bases not matched to a gene. The CDR3: CSARARLAGASYEQYF. The CDR3 region has the DNA TGCAGTGCTAGAGCCAGACTAGCGGGGGCCTCCTACGAGCAGTACTTC.

Many counts were recorded for this clonotype. The chain has TRBV5-4 and TRBJ2-1; the D gene is possibly TRBD2 (6 bases). The germline V gene has CDR1 SGHNT and CDR2 YYREEE (reference sequence). V lost 4 bases, J lost 1 base, and 12 bases lay in between. This CDR3 has 15 amino acids. Written as DNA, the CDR3 is TGTGCCAGCAGCCGCGATAGCGGTTCCTACAATGAGCAGTTCTTC. It translates to CASSRDSGSYNEQFF.

This clonotype was recorded at least ten times. The V and J genes are TRBV12-3 or TRBV12-4 and TRBJ2-3, with D possibly being TRBD2 (5 bases). This CDR3 contains 12 residues. With 6 bases removed from V and 6 bases from J, the gap between germline ends came to 10 bases. CDR3 coding DNA: TGTGCCAGCAGGGAAACTAGGGATACGCAGTATTTT. Translated, it gives CASRETRDTQYF.

This clonotype has a count of ten or more. This chain connects TRBV7-2 to TRBJ2-1, with TRBD2 matching 11 bases. The CDR3 sequence is 14 residues long. With 5 bases clipped from V and 9 bases from J, the junction kept 6 bases outside the gene matches. Germline CDR1 SGHTA, CDR2 FQGNSA. CDR3 sequence (DNA): TGTGCCAGCAGCGCCAAGACTAGCGGGATTGAGCAGTTCTTC. Translated: CASSAKTSGIEQFF.

The chain is built from TRBV10-2 and TRBJ2-7; D is uncertain. CDR1 WSHSY and CDR2 SAAADI come from the germline V gene. The V end lost 2 bases, the J end lost 0 bases, and 11 bases lay between the germline ends. CDR3 length equals 15 residues. As DNA, the CDR3 is TGCGCCAGCAGTGAGAAAGGCCTTTCCTCCTACGAGCAGTACTTC. Its translation: CASSEKGLSSYEQYF.

In its sample, this clonotype was seen many times. The genes are TRBV28 and TRBJ2-5; D unclear. CDR3 size: 15 residues. Trimming pared 7 bases from V and 1 base from J, leaving 16 bases between. The germline gives CDR1 MDHEN, CDR2 SYDVKM. The CDR3 sequence: CASTRIGWGQETQYF. The CDR3 region has the DNA TGTGCCAGCACCCGAATCGGTTGGGGCCAAGAGACCCAGTACTTC.

This clonotype was seen ten or more times. The gene calls are TRBV20-1 and TRBJ1-6; 8 nucleotides line up with TRBD1. This CDR3 contains 13 residues. Germline V lookup: CDR1 DFQATT, CDR2 SNEGSKA (reference sequence). J gave up 11 bases and V 3 bases, and 6 bases lay outside the gene matches. Here the CDR3 DNA reads TGCAGTGCTAGGGCAACAGGGGGGACACCCCTCCACTTT. Encoded protein: CSARATGGTPLHF.

J is TRBJ1-2 and V is TRBV5-6; TRBD1 is a possible D gene (5 bases). Trimming left V 4 bases short and J 1 base short, with 17 bases between. Looked up from germline, CDR1 is SGHDT and CDR2 is YYEEEE. This CDR3 contains 16 residues. The CDR3 region has the DNA TGTGCCAGCAGCCCACCTCGGGGGGAAATTAACTATGGCTACACCTTC. Protein: CASSPPRGEINYGYTF.

This chain uses TRBV7-2 with TRBJ2-7, with TRBD1 identical over 11 bases. CDR1 is SGHTA and CDR2 is FQGNSA in the germline V gene. The CDR3 covers 15 residues. V was clipped by 3 bases and J by 7 bases; unmatched bases: 8. Written as DNA, the CDR3 is TGTGCCAGCAGCTTGAACGGACAGGGGGCTCGGGAGCAGTACTTC. Protein: CASSLNGQGAREQYF.

This clonotype was picked up many times. This chain joins TRBV9 and TRBJ2-4; D is ambiguous. Trimming pared 4 bases from V and 0 bases from J, leaving 14 bases between. Germline CDR1 reads SGDLS; CDR2 reads YYNGEE. This CDR3 is built from 16 residues. Written as DNA, the CDR3 is TGTGCCAGCAGCCCCACGCCTATCAAAGCCAAAAACATTCAGTACTTC. Translated: CASSPTPIKAKNIQYF.

This clonotype has ten or more counts. The chain combines TRBV18 with TRBJ2-7; 8 bases align to TRBD2. Trimming removed 6 bases from V and 3 bases from J; junction bases left unmatched: 4. CDR3 length: 13 amino acids. CDR1 and CDR2 (germline): KGHSH, LQKENI. The CDR3 nucleotides read TGTGCCAGCTCGGGACTAGGAGTCTACGAGCAGTACTTC. Protein product: CASSGLGVYEQYF.

In this sample, this clonotype turned up a few times. The rearrangement links TRBV4-2 to TRBJ2-3; TRBD2 agrees at 13 bases. The germline V gene encodes CDR1 LGHNA and CDR2 YNFKEQ. With V trimmed by 4 bases and J by 0 bases, 4 bases remained unmatched. CDR3 size: 17 residues. The CDR3 DNA reads as TGTGCCAGCAGCCGAGGACTAGCGGGGGCTAGCACAGATACGCAGTATTTT. This sequence encodes CASSRGLAGASTDTQYF.

This clonotype showed up just a few times. The chain joins TRBV4-2 to TRBJ2-1, with D unresolved. Trimming took off 0 bases at V and 7 bases at J, with 10 bases between the two ends. This CDR3 comprises 14 residues. Germline CDR1 reads LGHNA; CDR2 reads YNFKEQ. CDR3 amino acids: CASSQDSGRNEQFF. In DNA form, the CDR3 reads TGTGCCAGCAGCCAAGATAGTGGCAGAAATGAGCAGTTCTTC.

The table lists this clonotype with many counts. The chain employs TRBV5-1 and TRBJ2-2; 10 positions match TRBD2. V shed 4 bases and J 4 bases; nucleotides not matched to a gene: 10. This CDR3 comprises 17 residues. CDR1 SGHRS and CDR2 YFSETQ come from the germline V gene. In DNA form, the CDR3 reads TGCGCCAGCAGCCACCTGCTAGGGACTAGCGCCACCGGGGAGCTGTTTTTT. Translation: CASSHLLGTSATGELFF.

This clonotype was counted many times. CDR3: CASSPGTGPPDTQYF. CDR3 sequence (DNA): TGTGCCAGCAGTCCCGGGACAGGGCCTCCAGATACGCAGTATTTT. The V gene is TRBV6-4, the J gene TRBJ2-3, with TRBD1 identical over 9 bases. The V gene's germline CDR1 is MRHNA and CDR2 SNTAGT. This CDR3 is 15 amino acids long. V was clipped by 5 bases and J by 4 bases; unmatched bases: 7.

This clonotype was picked up many times. A read error may account for a junction end that differs from germline. The chain couples TRBV7-7 to TRBJ2-1; TRBD2 matches at 9 bases. Germline loops: CDR1 SSHAT, CDR2 FNYEAQ (reference sequence). The length of the CDR3 is 17 residues. CDR3 DNA sequence: TGTGCTAGCAGCTCCGGTGAGGGACTAGCAAGGAGCAATGAGCAGTTCTTC. This gives the protein CASSSGEGLARSNEQFF.

This clonotype came up a few times. This rearrangement joins TRBV7-2 to TRBJ2-7; D not certain. CDR1 is SGHTA, CDR2 FQGNSA, per germline. Trimming took off 4 bases at V and 3 bases at J, with 7 bases between the two ends. The CDR3 consists of 12 residues. The DNA of the CDR3 is TGTGCCAGCAGCTCACAGCTCTACGAGCAGTACTTC. Protein sequence: CASSSQLYEQYF.

This clonotype was recorded at least ten times. J is TRBJ1-1 and V is TRBV7-2; D possibly corresponds to TRBD1 (6 bases). The CDR3 is 12 residues long. Germline V lookup: CDR1 SGHTA, CDR2 FQGNSA. The V end lost 5 bases, the J end lost 9 bases, and 13 bases lay between the germline ends. The CDR3 spells CASSPAGGQAFF. CDR3 DNA: TGTGCCAGCAGCCCCGCCGGGGGCCAAGCTTTCTTT.

This clonotype was observed at least ten times. The V and J genes are TRBV5-1 and TRBJ2-7, with 7 bases identical to TRBD2. Germline values: CDR1 SGHRS, CDR2 YFSETQ. J gave up 0 bases and V 2 bases, and 2 bases lay outside the gene matches. The CDR3 is 14 amino acids. In nucleotides, the CDR3 is TGCGCCAGCAGCTTTCAGCGGGGCTCCTACGAGCAGTACTTC. Translation gives CASSFQRGSYEQYF. Drawing the rest from reference TRBV5-1 and TRBJ2-7, the complete variable domain is KAGVTQTPRYLIKTRGQQVTLSCSPISGHRSVSWYQQTPGQGLQFLFEYFSETQRNKGNFPGRFSGRQFSNSRSEMNVSTLELGDSALYLCASSFQRGSYEQYFGPGTRLTVT.